This TCR beta chain was recorded in a study of T cells after yellow fever vaccination (dated by TCRdb to the late 2010s). With regard to the full study: The SMART-Seq v4 Ultra Low Input RNA kit was used to prepare libraries from fractions with low cell numbers. To follow T-cell clones before and after primary and booster YFV17D yellow fever vaccination, bulk TCR alpha and beta repertoires were sequenced over time. The cohort comprised two healthy male donors, one aged 18 to 30 and one aged 30 to 40 years. Blood was collected at multiple timepoints before and after primary and secondary immunization, and bulk PBMC replicates and cell subsets were isolated. Study-wide conclusions, independent of this receptor: A small fraction of clonotypes appeared in both the CD4 and CD8 compartments, likely as a result of convergent recombination. Computational filtering was needed because FACS-sorted repertoires could contain abundant contaminating clonotypes from the bulk population. Compared with the primary T-cell response, the secondary T-cell response was faster but weaker, reaching its peak on day 5 rather than on day 15. Only two donors were included in the study, so the extent to which the findings can be generalized is limited. Most clones expanded after primary vaccination were re-detected after the booster (almost 98% of CD4 and around 88% of CD8), suggesting broad memory maintenance.

TCR cDNA was synthesized by 5'RACE template switching, which introduced a universal primer site and unique molecular identifiers. Priming of cDNA synthesis was performed from both the TCR alpha and TCR beta constant segments. Library amplification used two PCR steps, and the second PCR step added sample barcodes and sequencing adapters. Sequencing of libraries was done on Illumina HiSeq 2500 (2x100 bp) or NovaSeq (2x150 bp). From the authors' description of their analysis: Demultiplexing of reads and collapsing into UMI consensus sequences were performed with MIGEC, and V(D)J alignment was carried out with MiXCR. Vaccine-responding clonotypes were defined with edgeR using replicate PBMC samples, requiring FDR below 0.01 and a log2 fold change above 5 up to day 15. Each bulk clonotype received a CD4 or CD8 identity based on whether the sequenced CD4 or CD8 repertoire contained that clonotype at higher abundance. Through fastp at Q25 and MiXCR, TCRdb rebuilt clones from the public reads, retaining in-frame beta chains. Rows merge per CDR3 protein into single entries with the most common DNA and genes. What appears here as the V and J calls and clone size reflects TCRdb's work, not the paper's. This sample holds about 160,000 distinct CDR3 sequences; almost 7% were observed only once. The ten top clones hold about 2.5% of the sample.

The treatment or condition tag for this specimen amounts to: live attenuated yellow fever vaccine strain. PBMCs were isolated from peripheral blood using a standard Ficoll-Paque protocol. Dynabeads CD4 and CD8 positive selection kits were used to isolate the CD4 and CD8 T-cell fractions. TriZol was used to extract RNA from bulk PBMCs, from CD4 and CD8 fractions, and from dextramer-positive and dextramer-negative fractions. V sheds 10 bases and J sheds 5 bases, leaving 14 bases between their ends. CDR1 and CDR2, looked up from the germline V gene, are MNHNS and SASEGT. The CDR3 starts with the cysteine, ends with the phenylalanine, and has 13 residues. Just CDR3 DNA is preserved here, 39 bases in frame from base 1. In this sample, this clonotype turned up many times. The target of this receptor is not known. No base quality values were provided; no much bigger clone lies one nucleotide off.

The source of this sequence is a man younger than 35 who received the YFV17D yellow fever vaccine. The sequence links TRBV6-1 to TRBJ2-2, and TRBD1 may be the D gene, going by 6 matching bases. The sequenced sample was CD4+ T cells sorted from PBMCs, obtained around 5 days after the first yellow fever vaccination. The DNA is TGTGCCACAGGGGCCCAGAGGACCGGGGAGCTGTTTTTT. Translated, this gives CATGAQRTGELFF.